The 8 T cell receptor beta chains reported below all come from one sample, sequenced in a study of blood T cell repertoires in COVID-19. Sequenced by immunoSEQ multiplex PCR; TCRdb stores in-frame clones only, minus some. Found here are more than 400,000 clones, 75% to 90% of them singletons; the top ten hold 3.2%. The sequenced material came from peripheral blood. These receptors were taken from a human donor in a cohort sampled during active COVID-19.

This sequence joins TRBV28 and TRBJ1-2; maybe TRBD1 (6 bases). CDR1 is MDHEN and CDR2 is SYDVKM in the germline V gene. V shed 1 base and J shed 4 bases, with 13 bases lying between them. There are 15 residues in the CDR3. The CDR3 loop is CASSLYRTDTYGYTF. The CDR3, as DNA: TGTGCCAGCAGTTTATACAGGACAGACACCTATGGCTACACCTTC.

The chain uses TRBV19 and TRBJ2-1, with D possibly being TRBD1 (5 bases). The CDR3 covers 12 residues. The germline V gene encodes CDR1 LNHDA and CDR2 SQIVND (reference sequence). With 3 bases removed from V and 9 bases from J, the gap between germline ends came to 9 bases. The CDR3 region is CASSIQGGEQFF. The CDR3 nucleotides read TGTGCCAGTAGTATCCAGGGTGGTGAGCAGTTCTTC.

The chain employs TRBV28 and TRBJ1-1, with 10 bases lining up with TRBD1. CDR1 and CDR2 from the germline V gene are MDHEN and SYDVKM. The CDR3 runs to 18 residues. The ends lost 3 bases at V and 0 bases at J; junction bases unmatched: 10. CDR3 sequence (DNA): TGTGCCAGCAGTTTCGGGGGGACAGGGGCTTTAATGAACACTGAAGCTTTCTTT. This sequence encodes CASSFGGTGALMNTEAFF.

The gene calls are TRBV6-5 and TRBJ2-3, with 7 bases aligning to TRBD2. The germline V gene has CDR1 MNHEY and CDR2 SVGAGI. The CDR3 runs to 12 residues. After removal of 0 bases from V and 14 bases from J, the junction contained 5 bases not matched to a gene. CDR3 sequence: CASSYSWREWYF. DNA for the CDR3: TGTGCCAGCAGTTACTCGTGGCGGGAGTGGTATTTT.

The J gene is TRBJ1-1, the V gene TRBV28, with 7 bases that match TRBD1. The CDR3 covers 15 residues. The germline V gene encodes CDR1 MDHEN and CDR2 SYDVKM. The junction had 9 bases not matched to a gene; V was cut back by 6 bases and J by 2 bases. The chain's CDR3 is CASRELTGLNTEAFF. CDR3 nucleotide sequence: TGTGCCAGCAGAGAACTGACAGGGCTTAACACTGAAGCTTTCTTT. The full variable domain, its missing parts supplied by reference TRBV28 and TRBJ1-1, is DVKVTQSSRYLVKRTGEKVFLECVQDMDHENMFWYRQDPGLGLRLIYFSYDVKMKEKGDIPEGYSVSREKKERFSLILESASTNQTSMYLCASRELTGLNTEAFFGQGTRLTVV.

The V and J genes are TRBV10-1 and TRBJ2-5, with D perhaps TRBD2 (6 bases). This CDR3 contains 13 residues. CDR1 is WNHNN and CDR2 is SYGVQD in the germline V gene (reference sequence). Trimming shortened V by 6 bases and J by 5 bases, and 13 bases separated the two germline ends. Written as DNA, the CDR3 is TGCGCCAGCAGAGGAGGGCCGTGGGAGACCCAGTACTTC. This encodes CASRGGPWETQYF.

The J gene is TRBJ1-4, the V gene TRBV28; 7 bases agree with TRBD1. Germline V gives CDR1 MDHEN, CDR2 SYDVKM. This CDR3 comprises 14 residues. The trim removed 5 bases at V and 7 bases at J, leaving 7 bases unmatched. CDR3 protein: CASSQTGNGEKLFF. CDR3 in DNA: TGTGCCAGCAGTCAGACAGGGAATGGTGAAAAACTGTTTTTT.

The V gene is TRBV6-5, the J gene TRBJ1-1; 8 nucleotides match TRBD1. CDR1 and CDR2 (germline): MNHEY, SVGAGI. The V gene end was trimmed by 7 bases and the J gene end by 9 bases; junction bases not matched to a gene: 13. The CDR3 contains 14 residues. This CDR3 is CASTGPGQATQAFF. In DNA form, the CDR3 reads TGTGCCAGCACCGGGCCGGGACAGGCGACTCAAGCTTTCTTT.